The clone carrying this TCR beta chain was detected once. Its specificity is unknown. This sample was included in a study of cytomegalovirus exposure and HLA in healthy donors. Study at large: Among around 170 million T cells, an earlier analysis found about 110 million unique TCR beta sequences.

The CDR3 is made up of 14 amino acids. V was trimmed by 6 bases and J by 1 base, leaving 9 bases between them. Germline V gene data show CDR1 as SNHLY and CDR2 as FYNNEI. Study-wide results and limits: In a later analysis, DRB1 alleles had the most associated TCRs; HLA-C alleles the fewest.

Each donor was nominally healthy when sampled (though unrecorded immune exposures were likely). PCR primers comprised 60 Vbeta and 13 Jbeta primers. In the original analysis: Counted up in a later analysis, unique TCR beta chains came to some 75 million, with around 9.9 million shared. Libraries were prepared by immunoSEQ multiplex PCR; TCRdb keeps only in-frame clonotypes and omits some of them. V and J calls and clone size are as listed in that table; D and trimming were resolved from the DNA. The sample includes 78,000 or so clones, about four fifths of them seen just once. This sequence joins TRBV2 and TRBJ1-4, with D tentatively TRBD1 (6 bases). This clonotype was sampled from a woman aged 45 to 65 in good health and CMV-seronegative. The sample was PBMCs. As DNA, the CDR3 is TGTGCCAGCAGAATACAGGGAACTAATGAAAAACTGTTTTTT. Amino acid sequence: CASRIQGTNEKLFF.